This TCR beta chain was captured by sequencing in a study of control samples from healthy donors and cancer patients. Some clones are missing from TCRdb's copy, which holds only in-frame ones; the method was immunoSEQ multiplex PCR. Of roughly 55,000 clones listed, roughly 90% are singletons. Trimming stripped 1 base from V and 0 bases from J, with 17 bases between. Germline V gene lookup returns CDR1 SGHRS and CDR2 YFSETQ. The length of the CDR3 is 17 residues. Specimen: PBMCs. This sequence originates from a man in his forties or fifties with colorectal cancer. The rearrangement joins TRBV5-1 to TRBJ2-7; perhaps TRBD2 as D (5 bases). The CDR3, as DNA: TGCGCCAGCAGCTTGTTCGGTTCCGGGGAGAGCTCCTACGAGCAGTACTTC. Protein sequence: CASSLFGSGESSYEQYF.